The rows below give T cell receptor beta chains drawn from one sample of a study of T cell responses to AZD1222 COVID-19 vaccine. TCRdb's copy holds only in-frame clones and misses some; the assay was immunoSEQ multiplex PCR. The sample includes roughly 120,000 clones, more than 80% of them seen just once. The sequenced sample was peripheral blood, obtained 28 days after the second AZD1222 dose. The receptors originated from an adult who received the AZD1222 COVID-19 vaccine. CDR3s include the opening cysteine and the closing phenylalanine or tryptophan. The order of the fields is V gene, clone size, J gene, D gene, CDR3 protein, CDR3 DNA. The D gene is left open where the match is weak. Size is stated for part of the rows, as once, few or many counts, or as a class when the clone is expanded.

>TRBV6-6|.|TRBJ2-7|TRBD2
CASSYSPGTSLIYF
TGTGCCAGCAGTTACTCGCCCGGGACTAGCCTAATTTACTTC
>TRBV3-1/TRBV3-2|.|TRBJ2-7|TRBD1
CASSQGPGQATHEQYF
TGTGCCAGCAGCCAAGGACCGGGACAGGCCACCCACGAGCAGTACTTC
>TRBV14|.|TRBJ1-1|.
CASSPLGTRSVNTEAFF
TGTGCCAGCAGCCCTCTCGGGACTCGGAGCGTGAACACTGAAGCTTTCTTT
>TRBV28|.|TRBJ1-2|TRBD1
CASRLPTGDGYTF
TGTGCCAGCAGGCTCCCAACAGGGGATGGCTACACCTTC
>TRBV2|.|TRBJ1-5|.
CASSEEQNQPQHF
TGTGCCAGCAGTGAAGAACAAAATCAGCCCCAGCATTTT
>TRBV11-2|.|TRBJ1-4|TRBD1
CASSLGGTGSEKLFF
TGTGCCAGCAGCTTAGGTGGGACAGGGTCAGAAAAACTGTTTTTT
>TRBV28|.|TRBJ2-1|TRBD2
CASSFLAGPSSYNEQFF
TGTGCCAGCAGTTTCCTAGCGGGCCCAAGCTCCTACAATGAGCAGTTCTTC
>TRBV6-5|.|TRBJ1-5|.
CASSQQGSNQPQHF
TGTGCCAGCAGCCAACAGGGTAGCAATCAGCCCCAGCATTTT
>TRBV5-4|.|TRBJ1-4|.
CASSPGGGREKLFF
TGTGCCAGCAGCCCTGGGGGGGGCAGGGAAAAACTGTTTTTT
>TRBV6-5|.|TRBJ2-7|.
CASSRSIEQYF
TGTGCCAGCAGTCGGTCTATCGAGCAGTACTTC
>TRBV13|.|TRBJ2-7|.
CASSLEGQNPYEQYF
TGTGCCAGCAGCTTAGAGGGGCAGAATCCCTACGAGCAGTACTTC
>TRBV6-5|.|TRBJ1-2|TRBD1
CASSRTGNYGYTF
TGTGCCAGCAGTAGGACAGGGAACTATGGCTACACCTTC
>TRBV4-1|few|TRBJ2-7|.
CASSQSSGPNSDEQYF
TGCGCCAGCAGCCAGTCCTCTGGACCCAACTCGGACGAGCAGTACTTC
>TRBV29-1|once|TRBJ2-1|TRBD2
CSVVAGKSYNEQFF
TGCAGCGTTGTAGCGGGGAAATCCTACAATGAGCAGTTCTTC
>TRBV5-1|.|TRBJ2-7|.
CASSLGPTEGYEQYF
TGCGCCAGCAGCTTGGGGCCGACAGAAGGATACGAGCAGTACTTC
>TRBV6-5|.|TRBJ1-5|TRBD1
CASSRQGYSNQPQHF
TGTGCCAGCAGCCGACAGGGCTATAGCAATCAGCCCCAGCATTTT
>TRBV3-1/TRBV3-2|.|TRBJ2-2|.
CASSLTGTATGELFF
TGTGCCAGCAGCCTGACCGGGACCGCCACCGGGGAGCTGTTTTTT
>TRBV29-1|.|TRBJ1-1|.
CSVEGNKGTDAFF
TGCAGCGTTGAAGGGAATAAGGGGACTGACGCTTTCTTT